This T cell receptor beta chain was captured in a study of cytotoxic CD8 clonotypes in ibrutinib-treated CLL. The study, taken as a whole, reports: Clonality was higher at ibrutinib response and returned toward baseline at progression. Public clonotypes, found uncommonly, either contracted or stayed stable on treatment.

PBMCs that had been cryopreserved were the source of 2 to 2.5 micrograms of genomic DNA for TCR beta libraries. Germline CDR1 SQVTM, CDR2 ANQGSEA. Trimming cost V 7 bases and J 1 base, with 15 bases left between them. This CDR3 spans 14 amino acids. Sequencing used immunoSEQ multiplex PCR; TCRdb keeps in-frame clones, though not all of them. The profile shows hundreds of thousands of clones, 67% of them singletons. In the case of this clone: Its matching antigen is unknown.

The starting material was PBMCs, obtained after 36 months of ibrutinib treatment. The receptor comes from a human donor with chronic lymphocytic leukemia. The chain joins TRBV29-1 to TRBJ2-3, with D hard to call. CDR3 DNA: TGCAGCGCTATGGGTGGGGAAGGCACAGATACGCAGTATTTT. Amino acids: CSAMGGEGTDTQYF.